This T cell receptor (beta chain) derives from a study of T cell responses to AZD1222 COVID-19 vaccine. Germline V gives CDR1 MGHDK, CDR2 SYGVNS. The CDR3 covers 11 residues. The V end was cut by 8 bases, the J end by 6 bases, with 8 bases between. This clone has just one count. Libraries were prepared by immunoSEQ multiplex PCR; TCRdb keeps only in-frame clonotypes and omits some of them. The data show about 120,000 clones, with approximately 90% seen just once and around 12% held by the top ten. The material was peripheral blood, obtained on day 0 of AZD1222 vaccination. The TCR was taken from an adult in good health. The chain carries TRBV25-1 and TRBJ1-5; the D is unclear. CDR3 amino acids: CASLASQPQHF. CDR3 coding DNA: TGTGCCAGCCTAGCCTCTCAGCCCCAGCATTTT.